This TCR beta chain was obtained from a study of OX40 agonist ivuxolimab in advanced cancers. The data were produced by immunoSEQ multiplex PCR, yet TCRdb's version contains in-frame clones alone and is incomplete. The sample lists some 23,000 clones; around 90% were seen once. There are 15 residues in the CDR3. This TCR came from an adult with an advanced solid tumor such as melanoma, head and neck, liver or kidney cancer. Sequencing was performed on CD4+ or CD8+ T cells sorted from blood, taken in a trial of the OX40 agonist ivuxolimab. This rearrangement joins TRBV21-1 to TRBJ1-3. TRBV21-1 is a known pseudogene. The CDR3 reads CARPPDSGSGNTIYF. CDR3 DNA sequence: TGTGCCAGGCCCCCAGACAGCGGCTCTGGAAACACCATATATTTT.